These T cell receptor beta chains were read from a single sample in a study of T cells in Graves' hyperthyroidism and ophthalmopathy. TCRdb used MiXCR to reprocess the multiplex PCR reads, holding one entry per CDR3 protein. Here the sample spans 750,000 to 900,000 distinct CDR3 sequences, roughly 40% being singletons. Sequencing was carried out using blood. The receptors were gathered from a man between 18 and 35 years old with Graves' hyperthyroidism. CDR3s include the opening cysteine and the closing phenylalanine or tryptophan. A D gene is named only where the DNA matches it firmly. Not every row has a clone size; where given, it reads once, few, many or a size class.

j_call clone_size v_call d_call cdr3_nt cdr3_aa
TRBJ1-4 once TRBV29-1 - TGCAGCGTAGGAAACGTACAGGGTGGTAATGAAAAACTGTTTTTT CSVGNVQGGNEKLFF
TRBJ1-1 - TRBV11-2 - TGTGCCAGCAGCTTCCTCTTCACGTTCATGAACACTGAAGCTTTCTTT CASSFLFTFMNTEAFF
TRBJ1-1 - TRBV12-3/TRBV12-4 - TGTGCCAGCAGTTGGAACGGGGAGGGCTCTGAAGCTTTCTTT CASSWNGEGSEAFF
TRBJ1-6 - TRBV7-8 - TGTGCCAACAGCGACCTTAATTCACCCCTCCACTTT CANSDLNSPLHF
TRBJ1-1 many TRBV15 - TGTGCCACCAGCAGACAGAACACTGAAGCTTTCTTT CATSRQNTEAFF
TRBJ2-7 - TRBV10-3 - TGTGCCACCGACGATATTACAGCCCGATCCTACGACCATAACTTC CATDDITARSYDHNF
TRBJ2-2 - TRBV4-2 - TGTGCCAGCAGCCAAGAGACCGGCGGGGAGCTGTTTTTT CASSQETGGELFF
TRBJ2-6 few TRBV29-1 - TGCAGCGCCACAGGGGCCAACGTCCTGACTTTC CSATGANVLTF
TRBJ2-5 - TRBV4-2 TRBD2 TGTGCCAGCAGCTTACATTGGACGCAAGCGGGGCCCCAAGAGACCCAGTACTTC CASSLHWTQAGPQETQYF
TRBJ1-1 - TRBV20-1 - TGCAGTGCTAGAGCCCCCAGCGACACTGAAGCTTTCTTT CSARAPSDTEAFF
TRBJ2-7 - TRBV10-1 - TGCGCCAGCAGCCAAGATCTCGGACCGCTAGAGCAGTACTTC CASSQDLGPLEQYF
TRBJ1-1 many TRBV20-1 - TGCAGTGCTAGAGACGGAACAACAAGGACTGAAGCTTTCTTT CSARDGTTRTEAFF
TRBJ1-4 - TRBV6-5 TRBD1 TGTGCCAGCAGTCGCTGGACAGGGAGCGAAAAACTGTTTTTT CASSRWTGSEKLFF
TRBJ2-7 few TRBV7-9 - TGCGCCAGCAGCCACCTAACCGGGACACTCTACGAGCAGTACTTC CASSHLTGTLYEQYF
TRBJ2-5 many TRBV7-9 - TGTGCCAGCAGCTTAGACTCCTCACAAGAGACCCAGTACTTC CASSLDSSQETQYF
TRBJ1-1 - TRBV2 TRBD1 TGTGCCAGCAGCTGGACAGGGGGCCGAGGGAGGGGCACTGAAGCTTTCTTT CASSWTGGRGRGTEAFF
TRBJ1-1 - TRBV7-2 - TGTGCCAGCAGCTTAAGCCGTACCTTTTTGAACACTGAAGCTTTCTTT CASSLSRTFLNTEAFF